This T cell receptor beta chain was sequenced for a study of T-cell reconstitution after alpha-beta-depleted transplantation in children. Findings of the study overall: Some patients showed high day-60 TCRbeta diversity, which derived from surviving recipient T cells and thymic progenitors. A year had passed since transplant, and T-cell counts and diversity by then came mostly from newly produced T cells.

Preparation of the TCRbeta library involved a method that used unique molecular identifiers. MiXCR, run by TCRdb on the PCR reads, gives a single entry per CDR3 protein. The sample has about 580,000 distinct CDR3 sequences; approximately 22% are singletons. This clonotype was seen many times. Its antigen is still unknown. CDR3 size: 14 residues. Trimming cost V 6 bases and J 4 bases, with 15 bases left between them. In germline, CDR1 is MNHEY, CDR2 SVGAGI. The TCR was taken from a boy under two years old who had a stem cell transplant for acute myeloid leukemia, so the T cells may come from the graft donor. The rearrangement links TRBV6-5 to TRBJ1-2, with a tentative D call TRBD1 (5 bases). The input for sequencing was PBMCs, mostly from graft donor cells, taken 360 days after TCRalphabeta/CD19-depleted stem cell transplant. The CDR3 loop is CASRLTAGGYGYTF. In DNA form, the CDR3 reads TGTGCCAGCAGACTCACCGCCGGGGGCTATGGCTACACCTTC.